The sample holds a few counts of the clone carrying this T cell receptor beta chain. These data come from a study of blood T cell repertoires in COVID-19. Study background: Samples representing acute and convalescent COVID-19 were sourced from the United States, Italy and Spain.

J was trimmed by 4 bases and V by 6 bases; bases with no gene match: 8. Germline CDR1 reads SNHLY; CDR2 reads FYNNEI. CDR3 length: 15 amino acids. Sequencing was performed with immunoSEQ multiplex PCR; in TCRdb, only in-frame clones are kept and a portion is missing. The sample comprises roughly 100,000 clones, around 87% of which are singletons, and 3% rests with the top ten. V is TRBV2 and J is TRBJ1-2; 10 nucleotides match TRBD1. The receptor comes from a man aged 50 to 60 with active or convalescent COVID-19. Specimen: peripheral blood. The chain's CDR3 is CASSSGTGEGYGYTF. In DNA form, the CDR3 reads TGTGCCAGCAGCTCCGGGACAGGGGAGGGCTATGGCTACACCTTC. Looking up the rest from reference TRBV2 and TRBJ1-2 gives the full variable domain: EPEVTQTPSHQVTQMGQEVILRCVPISNHLYFYWYRQILGQKVEFLVSFYNNEISEKSEIFDDQFSVERPDGSNFTLKIRSTKLEDSAMYFCASSSGTGEGYGYTFGSGTRLTVV.